What follows are 6 T cell receptor beta chains derived from one specimen sequenced in a study of T cell repertoires in cytomegalovirus infection. These TCRs' antigens remain unknown. A single record per CDR3 protein comes from TCRdb applying MiXCR to the reads. The sample includes roughly 500,000 distinct CDR3 sequences, 30% to 35% of them seen just once. Sample: cultured PBMCs, taken from culture after CMV antigen stimulation. These receptor sequences come from a human donor in good health (CMV status not recorded). Some clones in this sample may be carry-over from other donors' samples.

The rearrangement links TRBV7-2 to TRBJ2-3; D gene unclear. CDR3 length: 14 amino acids. V was trimmed by 3 bases and J by 6 bases, leaving 13 bases between them. The germline CDR1 and CDR2 sequences are SGHTA and FQGNSA. The CDR3 here is CASSLGTPPDTQYF. CDR3 DNA sequence: TGTGCCAGCAGCTTGGGAACTCCTCCTGATACGCAGTATTTT.

The rearrangement uses TRBV3-1 and TRBJ2-1; 7 bases fit TRBD2. The V and J ends lost 1 base and 8 bases, in that order; junction bases with no gene match: 20. Germline V gene sequence: CDR1 LGHDT, CDR2 YNNKEL (reference sequence). The CDR3 has 19 residues. In DNA form, the CDR3 reads TGTGCCAGCAGCCAAGGAGTCGGACTAGTGAGATTGCCGGCTGATGAGCAGTTCTTC. It specifies CASSQGVGLVRLPADEQFF.

The table lists this clonotype with many counts. The rearrangement links TRBV7-9 to TRBJ2-1; no reliable D call. The V end lost 3 bases, the J end lost 6 bases, and 6 bases lay between the germline ends. The CDR3 runs 12 residues. The germline CDR1 and CDR2 sequences are SEHNR and FQNEAQ (reference sequence). The DNA for the CDR3 is TGTGCCAGCAGCTTCGAATTCAATGAGCAGTTCTTC. Translated: CASSFEFNEQFF.

This clonotype has more than one count but fewer than ten. The gene calls are TRBV15 and TRBJ1-1; D perhaps matches TRBD1 (5 bases). Germline V CDR1 and CDR2: LNHNV, YYDKDF (reference sequence). V lost 5 bases and J 13 bases, leaving 14 bases between the germline ends. CDR3 length: 11 amino acids. CDR3: CATSYSREVFF. CDR3 DNA: TGTGCCACCAGCTATTCCAGGGAGGTTTTCTTT.

This clonotype was observed at least ten times. V gene TRBV28 combines with J gene TRBJ2-2; the match to TRBD1 covers 11 bases. Germline-derived CDR1 and CDR2 are MDHEN and SYDVKM. The CDR3 sequence is 15 residues long. V lost 4 bases to trimming and J lost 5 bases; unmatched junction nucleotides: 3. The CDR3 sequence is CASSSGQGATGELFF. The CDR3 bases are TGTGCCAGCAGTTCAGGACAGGGGGCTACCGGGGAGCTGTTTTTT.

The chain links TRBV20-1 to TRBJ2-3; unclear D gene. The V gene lost 5 bases and the J gene lost 3 bases, with 12 bases spanning the gap. The CDR3 consists of 13 residues. Germline assignment: CDR1 DFQATT and CDR2 SNEGSKA (reference sequence). The CDR3 region has the DNA TGCAGTGCTGAGAGACCGGGTACAGATACGCAGTATTTT. It translates to CSAERPGTDTQYF.